This record looks at one T cell receptor beta chain sequence and its context. This sample is part of a study of blood T cell repertoires in COVID-19. Background on the study: In each case, the material was cDNA or gDNA derived from T cells, B-cell-depleted T cells, or PBMCs.

Recruitment covered about two dozen US areas and drew participants whose ages spanned roughly 18 to 90 years. Participants' own reports of clinical history determined their cohort assignment. Cohort 3 donors counted as recovered after two negative PCRs, clearance, or resolved symptoms. Here immunoSEQ multiplex PCR was the method, and the copy in TCRdb shows in-frame clones only, minus some. The table includes roughly 250,000 clones, 80% to 90% detected once. The CDR3 consists of 14 residues. CDR1 is SGHAT, CDR2 FQNNGV, per germline. With 1 base removed from V and 5 bases from J, the gap between germline ends came to 6 bases.

Sequences were obtained from PBMCs or T cells enriched from blood (not recorded which). V gene TRBV11-2 combines with J gene TRBJ1-6; D not certain. This receptor was identified in a woman between 18 and 29 years old who had recovered from COVID-19. The CDR3 region has the DNA TGTGCCAGCAGCTTAGGTCCGGATAATTCACCCCTCCACTTT. Translated, it gives CASSLGPDNSPLHF.